This T cell receptor (beta chain) is drawn from a study of blood T cell repertoires in COVID-19 (dated by TCRdb to 2019 to 2021). About the investigation overall: Samples covering the acute and convalescent phases of COVID-19 were provided by collaborators in the United States, Italy and Spain. The material from the prospective study consisted of cDNA or gDNA derived from T cells, B-cell-depleted T cells, or PBMCs. Subjects who had been exposed to COVID-19, were actively infected with it, or had recovered from it provided the deeply sampled blood TCRbeta repertoires that made up the dataset. The repertoires were released in a freely available public database meant as a resource for research on the immune response to SARS-CoV-2. Samples came from the ongoing ImmuneRACE study (first 160 participants) plus 1,254 subjects from 6 global collaborators. The sample metadata nearly always contained a de-identified subject ID, COVID-19 status, age in years and sex. Where available, HLA class I and class II types were taken from metadata supplied by the sample provider and were not determined by assay-based typing.

What the research found in general, with its limitations: How much clinical and demographic metadata was included differed by source and by participant, and the metadata was provided uncurated.

As regards this clone: Its antigen is not yet known. There are no base qualities to consult, and no much larger clone falls within one base.

As encoded in the germline V gene (reference sequence), CDR1 is LGHDT while CDR2 is YNNKEL. Including cysteine and phenylalanine, the CDR3 has 15 amino acids. Only CDR3 DNA remains: 45 bases, in frame from the first base. V has 2 bases trimmed and J has 5 bases trimmed; junction bases matching no gene number 8. TCRbeta CDR3 regions were amplified from genomic DNA by means of the immunoSEQ Assay, a bias-controlled multiplex PCR. From the authors' description of their analysis: Nucleated cell counts per sample were estimated from amplification of reference gene primers within the assay. To quantify the absolute abundance of each unique TCRbeta CDR3 rearrangement, sequence reads were collapsed and filtered. For each sample, productive Simpson clonality was calculated by taking the square root of Simpson's diversity index across productive rearrangements. This is the immuneACCESS table as TCRdb keeps it, with only in-frame sequences that have V and J called. A part of the clones is gone; compared with another copy, unresolved V genes explain less than half, and the rest is unexplained. V, J and clone size were drawn from that table, and D and trimming were deduced from the DNA. In this sample the table shows roughly 200,000 clones, about 85% of which occur a single time. The top ten clonotypes cover roughly 21% of the sample.

Collaborating institutions collected whole blood in K2EDTA tubes following their own protocols. For TCRbeta analysis, collaborators shipped samples in one of three forms: frozen whole blood, isolated PBMCs, or DNA extracted from either of those sample types. This TCR was recovered from a man between 60 and 75 years old with active or convalescent COVID-19. The V gene is TRBV3-1 (or the pseudogene TRBV3-2) and the J gene is TRBJ2-5, with 7 junctional bases fitting TRBD2. The sequencing input was peripheral blood. The CDR3 is CASSQRGSGDETQYF. The sequenced DNA: TGTGCCAGCAGCCAACGCGGGAGCGGGGATGAGACCCAGTACTTC.